A single sample is the source of the 32 T cell receptor beta chains below, sequenced in a study of T-cell memory formation after mild COVID-19. Via MiXCR, TCRdb re-called the 5' RACE reads, giving one row per CDR3 protein. The sample lists a few hundred thousand distinct CDR3 sequences; roughly 22% were seen once. The specimen sequenced was PBMCs or a T cell subset sorted from them (not recorded which). The origin of the receptors is an adult woman who had mild COVID-19 (a few samples of this study predate the infection). Cell type and time point are not known.

V usage is TRBV6-2 or TRBV6-3 and J usage is TRBJ2-2; D assignment may be TRBD1 or TRBD2 (6 bases each). CDR1 MNHEY and CDR2 SVGEGT come from the germline V gene. The CDR3 loop spans 16 amino acids. Trimming left V 8 bases short and J 0 bases short, with 16 bases between. In DNA, the CDR3 is TGTGCCAGCCAGACTTTCGGGGGCACGAACACCGGGGAGCTGTTTTTT. The encoded protein is CASQTFGGTNTGELFF.

The CDR3 nucleotides read TGTGCCAGCAGCCAAGGTCAGGGGCCCGAAAAACTGTTTTTT. Amino acids: CASSQGQGPEKLFF. The chain employs TRBV16 and TRBJ1-4, with D possibly being TRBD1 (6 bases). The CDR3 is 14 amino acids. V lost 2 bases to trimming and J lost 8 bases, with 12 bases between them. From germline, CDR1 is KGHSY and CDR2 FQNENV.

This clonotype was detected ten times or more. This chain joins TRBV18 and TRBJ2-3; D remains ambiguous. V was cut by 3 bases and J by 6 bases, with 13 bases left in between. There are 14 residues in the CDR3. Germline V gene data show CDR1 as KGHSH and CDR2 as LQKENI. CDR3 nucleotides: TGTGCCAGCTCACCTTCATTCGGTTTGGATACGCAGTATTTT. Amino acids: CASSPSFGLDTQYF.

The chain combines TRBV20-1 with TRBJ2-1; 9 positions agree with TRBD2. J was trimmed by 7 bases and V by 3 bases; bases with no gene match: 10. The CDR3 totals 15 residues. Germline assignment: CDR1 DFQATT and CDR2 SNEGSKA (reference sequence). Here the CDR3 DNA reads TGCAGTGCTAGTGGTAGCGGGGGCCCCCGGAATGAGCAGTTCTTC. Translation: CSASGSGGPRNEQFF.

This clonotype has only a few counts. This chain connects TRBV4-3 to TRBJ1-1; maybe TRBD1 (6 bases). CDR3 length equals 15 residues. Trimming cost V 1 base and J 6 bases, with 15 bases left between them. Germline CDR1 is LGHNA and CDR2 is YSLEER. CDR3 amino acids: CASSQAPSGDPEAFF. DNA of the CDR3: TGCGCCAGCAGCCAAGCCCCATCAGGGGACCCTGAAGCTTTCTTT.

V and J are TRBV7-3 and TRBJ2-3; TRBD2 matches at 15 bases. Germline V gene sequence: CDR1 SGHTA, CDR2 FQGTGA. This CDR3 comprises 16 residues. V lost 3 bases to trimming and J lost 8 bases; unmatched junction nucleotides: 6. The CDR3 bases are TGTGCCAGCAGCTTCGGACTAGCGGGGGGGCCGGGTACGCAGTATTTT. It is translated as CASSFGLAGGPGTQYF. The full variable domain, completed using reference TRBV7-3 and TRBJ2-3, is GAGVSQTPSNKVTEKGKYVELRCDPISGHTALYWYRQSLGQGPEFLIYFQGTGAADDSGLPNDRFFAVRPEGSVSTLKIQRTERGDSAVYLCASSFGLAGGPGTQYFGPGTRLTVL.

This clonotype turned up a few times. The CDR3 DNA sequence: TGTGCCAGCAGTACGACAGAAAGGACTTTCTTT. It translates to CASSTTERTFF. The gene calls are TRBV12-3 or TRBV12-4 and TRBJ1-1, with D perhaps TRBD1 (5 bases). Trimming shortened V by 5 bases and J by 12 bases, and 13 bases separated the two germline ends. This CDR3 is 11 amino acids long.

This clonotype appeared a few times. The rearrangement joins TRBV19 to TRBJ2-3; D is possibly TRBD1 or TRBD2 (5 bases each). Germline CDR1 and CDR2: LNHDA and SQIVND (reference sequence). The CDR3 has 14 residues. With 5 bases removed from V and 2 bases from J, the gap between germline ends came to 11 bases. CDR3 region: CASSDPGATDTQYF. The DNA of the CDR3 is TGTGCCAGTAGTGACCCCGGGGCCACAGATACGCAGTATTTT. Full variable domain (missing parts from reference TRBV19 and TRBJ2-3): DGGITQSPKYLFRKEGQNVTLSCEQNLNHDAMYWYRQDPGQGLRLIYYSQIVNDFQKGDIAEGYSVSREKKESFPLTVTSAQKNPTAFYLCASSDPGATDTQYFGPGTRLTVL.

This chain links TRBV5-6 with TRBJ2-1, with D perhaps matching TRBD2 (5 bases). With 0 bases removed from V and 6 bases from J, the gap between germline ends came to 16 bases. The CDR3 sequence is 16 residues long. Germline V CDR1 and CDR2: SGHDT, YYEEEE. The CDR3 nucleotides read TGTGCCAGCAGCTTGGGGGCTACCTCACGGGGCAATGAGCAGTTCTTC. It translates to CASSLGATSRGNEQFF.

This clonotype has just a few counts. The V gene is TRBV5-1, the J gene TRBJ2-7; TRBD1 aligns across 9 bases. This CDR3 is built from 15 residues. V lost 4 bases, J lost 3 bases, and 8 bases stayed unmatched. Germline loops: CDR1 SGHRS, CDR2 YFSETQ. Written as DNA, the CDR3 is TGCGCCAGCAGCCCGGCCGGGACAGGGCGCTACGAGCAGTACTTC. Translation gives CASSPAGTGRYEQYF.

This chain links TRBV24-1 with TRBJ2-1, with 11 bases matching TRBD2. This CDR3 has 16 amino acids. V gave up 4 bases and J gave up 4 bases; unmatched junction bases: 5. CDR1 is KGHDR and CDR2 is SFDVKD in the germline V gene. The DNA of the CDR3 is TGTGCCACCAGTGACGTGACTAGCGGGGTATACAATGAGCAGTTCTTC. Protein product: CATSDVTSGVYNEQFF.

This clonotype was detected a few times. The chain has TRBV9 and TRBJ2-7, with 8 bases fitting TRBD1. This CDR3 has 15 residues. Germline V gene data show CDR1 as SGDLS and CDR2 as YYNGEE. V gave up 4 bases and J gave up 0 bases; unmatched junction bases: 6. The CDR3: CASSPTGVDSYEQYF. As DNA, the CDR3 is TGTGCCAGCAGCCCGACAGGGGTTGACTCCTACGAGCAGTACTTC.

The chain has TRBV5-1 and TRBJ1-2; no clear D. Germline V gene data show CDR1 as SGHRS and CDR2 as YFSETQ. This CDR3 is built from 14 residues. V shed 3 bases and J shed 4 bases, with 13 bases lying between them. CDR3 loop: CASSSDQQSYGYTF. The DNA for the CDR3 is TGCGCCAGCAGCTCAGACCAACAGTCCTATGGCTACACCTTC. Variable domain in full (rest from reference TRBV5-1 and TRBJ1-2): KAGVTQTPRYLIKTRGQQVTLSCSPISGHRSVSWYQQTPGQGLQFLFEYFSETQRNKGNFPGRFSGRQFSNSRSEMNVSTLELGDSALYLCASSSDQQSYGYTFGSGTRLTVV.

This clonotype was detected only a few times. The chain couples TRBV27 to TRBJ2-1; 7 bases are shared with TRBD2. The CDR3 consists of 15 residues. Trimming at V came to 5 bases and at J to 3 bases, leaving 7 bases not matched to a gene. Germline V CDR1 and CDR2: MNHEY, SMNVEV (reference sequence). The CDR3 sequence: CASSPLSGIYNEQFF. The CDR3 DNA follows: TGTGCCAGCAGTCCGCTCAGCGGGATCTACAATGAGCAGTTCTTC.

Here the CDR3 reads CASSPRYVNEQFF. Written as DNA, the CDR3 is TGTGCCAGCAGCCCACGGTATGTGAATGAGCAGTTCTTC. The J gene is TRBJ2-1, the V gene TRBV11-3; D unclear. The CDR3 consists of 13 residues. Germline CDR1 reads SGHNT; CDR2 reads YENEEA. V lost 5 bases and J 7 bases, leaving 12 bases between the germline ends. Supplemented by reference TRBV11-3 and TRBJ2-1, the full variable domain reads EAGVVQSPRYKIIEKKQPVAFWCNPISGHNTLYWYLQNLGQGPELLIRYENEEAVDDSQLPKDRFSAERLKGVDSTLKIQPAELGDSAVYLCASSPRYVNEQFFGPGTRLTVL.

The chain combines TRBV5-6 with TRBJ2-7; maybe TRBD2 (6 bases). CDR3 length: 14 residues. Trimming cost V 4 bases and J 0 bases, with 11 bases left between them. Per germline, CDR1 SGHDT and CDR2 YYEEEE. The CDR3 region has the DNA TGTGCCAGCAGCGCCGCCGGGAGCTCCTACGAGCAGTACTTC. This codes for CASSAAGSSYEQYF.

This sequence joins TRBV4-3 and TRBJ2-5; TRBD2 matches 7 bases. Trimming cost V 4 bases and J 5 bases; bases outside gene matches: 7. The CDR3 contains 14 residues. Germline values: CDR1 LGHNA, CDR2 YSLEER. The CDR3 DNA reads TGCGCCAGCAGCCTTGGCGGGAGTATGGAGACCCAGTACTTC. As protein: CASSLGGSMETQYF.

This clonotype was seen repeatedly, ten times or more. This chain joins TRBV10-3 and TRBJ2-5, with D perhaps assigned TRBD1 or TRBD2 (5 bases each). Germline V gives CDR1 ENHRY, CDR2 SYGVKD. CDR3 length: 13 amino acids. The V end was cut by 4 bases, the J end by 5 bases, with 11 bases between. CDR3 sequence (DNA): TGTGCCATCAGTGCAGGGAGAAAGGAGACCCAGTACTTC. Its protein is CAISAGRKETQYF.

This sequence joins TRBV7-9 and TRBJ1-3; 9 bases are shared with TRBD1. V lost 6 bases to trimming and J lost 0 bases; unmatched junction nucleotides: 6. Germline V gene data show CDR1 as SEHNR and CDR2 as FQNEAQ (reference sequence). CDR3 size: 16 residues. The CDR3 reads CASRNRDRASGNTIYF. Written as DNA, the CDR3 is TGTGCCAGCAGAAACCGGGACAGGGCCTCTGGAAACACCATATATTTT.

This clonotype was recorded at least ten times. This rearrangement joins TRBV6-5 to TRBJ2-1; D not certain. The CDR3 extends over 14 amino acids. CDR1 and CDR2 (germline): MNHEY, SVGAGI. The V and J ends lost 0 bases and 5 bases respectively, with 8 bases between them. CDR3 nucleotides: TGTGCCAGCAGTTACTCACCTAGTGACAATGAGCAGTTCTTC. Translating gives CASSYSPSDNEQFF.

The rearrangement joins TRBV6-2 or TRBV6-3 to TRBJ2-5; D is ambiguous. This CDR3 spans 16 amino acids. Germline V CDR1 and CDR2: MNHEY, SVGEGT. V lost 2 bases, J lost 6 bases, and 19 bases lay in between. The CDR3 here is CASSYPPDMFQQTQYF. The CDR3 nucleotides read TGTGCCAGCAGTTACCCCCCAGACATGTTTCAACAGACCCAGTACTTC.

This chain connects TRBV5-1 to TRBJ2-3; the match to TRBD2 covers 14 bases. V gave up 7 bases and J gave up 4 bases; unmatched junction bases: 5. CDR1 is SGHRS, CDR2 YFSETQ, per germline. The CDR3 totals 15 residues. The CDR3 loop is CASRLAGGVSDTQYF. The CDR3 nucleotides are TGCGCCAGCCGACTAGCGGGGGGGGTGTCAGATACGCAGTATTTT.

This chain uses TRBV6-5 with TRBJ2-1, with 8 bases lining up with TRBD2. V lost 6 bases, J lost 2 bases, and 9 bases stayed unmatched. Germline values: CDR1 MNHEY, CDR2 SVGAGI. The CDR3 consists of 16 residues. CDR3 residues: CASSHQLAATYNEQFF. Here the CDR3 DNA reads TGTGCCAGCAGCCACCAACTAGCGGCTACCTACAATGAGCAGTTCTTC.

The chain links TRBV5-6 to TRBJ1-5, with 8 positions matching TRBD1. The CDR3 length is 15 residues. Germline trimming cut 4 bases from V and 3 bases from J; bases unmatched to any gene: 6. CDR1 and CDR2 from the germline V gene are SGHDT and YYEEEE. Written as DNA, the CDR3 is TGTGCCAGCAGCGCCGGGACAGGATTCAATCAGCCCCAGCATTTT. This gives the protein CASSAGTGFNQPQHF.

The chain has TRBV6-1 and TRBJ2-3, with a tentative D call TRBD2 (7 bases). The ends were cut back, 11 bases at V and 3 bases at J, with 12 bases in the middle. Germline lookup yields CDR1 MNHNS and CDR2 SASEGT. The CDR3 extends over 12 amino acids. CDR3 protein: CALAGATDTQYF. The CDR3 DNA is TGTGCCCTCGCGGGGGCAACAGATACGCAGTATTTT.

V and J are TRBV6-7 and TRBJ1-5; D gene ambiguous. TRBV6-7 is an open reading frame whose function is uncertain. CDR3 size: 15 residues. V was pared by 6 bases and J by 0 bases, with 12 bases between. The CDR3 sequence: CASSRRRHSNQPQHF. CDR3 DNA sequence: TGTGCCAGCAGCCGCAGGAGACATAGCAATCAGCCCCAGCATTTT.

A few counts support this clonotype. V usage is TRBV7-8 and J usage is TRBJ2-1; D uncertain. The CDR3 is 13 residues long. The V and J ends lost 6 bases and 8 bases respectively, with 14 bases between them. Germline-derived CDR1 and CDR2 are SGHVS and FQNEAQ. CDR3 DNA sequence: TGTGCCAGCAGGACCTCGACCTGGCATGAGCAGTTCTTC. It translates to CASRTSTWHEQFF.

The chain is built from TRBV4-1 and TRBJ2-3; TRBD2 is a possible D gene (6 bases). The CDR3 has 17 residues. The germline V gene has CDR1 MGHRA and CDR2 YSYEKL. Trimming cost V 1 base and J 0 bases, with 14 bases left between them. CDR3 DNA: TGCGCCAGCAGCCAAGTCCAACTGGGGACTAGCACAGATACGCAGTATTTT. Translating it yields CASSQVQLGTSTDTQYF.

The table lists this clonotype with a few counts. The chain combines TRBV30 with TRBJ2-6, with D possibly TRBD2 on 5 matching bases. Deletions cut 3 bases from V and 0 bases from J, with 15 bases between. The CDR3 has 17 amino acids. CDR1 GTSNPN and CDR2 SVGIG come from the germline V gene (reference sequence). In nucleotides, the CDR3 is TGTGCCTGGAGGAAACTTACGGGATACTCTGGGGCCAACGTCCTGACTTTC. Translating gives CAWRKLTGYSGANVLTF.

A few counts support this clonotype. This chain connects TRBV5-6 to TRBJ2-7; 7 nucleotides align to TRBD1. Germline values: CDR1 SGHDT, CDR2 YYEEEE. J was trimmed by 5 bases and V by 1 base; bases with no gene match: 12. The CDR3 loop spans 16 amino acids. CDR3 nucleotides: TGTGCCAGCAGCTTGCGCCTAGGGGGCGGCGGCGACGAGCAGTACTTC. Translated, it gives CASSLRLGGGGDEQYF.

This clonotype was seen only a few times. The gene calls are TRBV3-1 and TRBJ1-2; D not resolved. Trimming pared 1 base from V and 2 bases from J, leaving 8 bases between. Germline loops: CDR1 LGHDT, CDR2 YNNKEL (reference sequence). The CDR3 contains 14 residues. DNA for the CDR3: TGTGCCAGCAGCCAAGGGATTTTCAACTATGGCTACACCTTC. It yields the protein CASSQGIFNYGYTF.

This clonotype was detected only a few times. The gene calls are TRBV7-8 and TRBJ2-2; TRBD2 might be the D (6 bases). Trimming took 3 bases from V and 1 from J, leaving 18 bases between them. This CDR3 has 18 amino acids. Germline V gene data show CDR1 as SGHVS and CDR2 as FQNEAQ. This chain's CDR3 is CASSFGHSAGGNTGELFF. The DNA of the CDR3 is TGTGCCAGCAGCTTTGGCCATTCCGCCGGGGGGAACACCGGGGAGCTGTTTTTT.